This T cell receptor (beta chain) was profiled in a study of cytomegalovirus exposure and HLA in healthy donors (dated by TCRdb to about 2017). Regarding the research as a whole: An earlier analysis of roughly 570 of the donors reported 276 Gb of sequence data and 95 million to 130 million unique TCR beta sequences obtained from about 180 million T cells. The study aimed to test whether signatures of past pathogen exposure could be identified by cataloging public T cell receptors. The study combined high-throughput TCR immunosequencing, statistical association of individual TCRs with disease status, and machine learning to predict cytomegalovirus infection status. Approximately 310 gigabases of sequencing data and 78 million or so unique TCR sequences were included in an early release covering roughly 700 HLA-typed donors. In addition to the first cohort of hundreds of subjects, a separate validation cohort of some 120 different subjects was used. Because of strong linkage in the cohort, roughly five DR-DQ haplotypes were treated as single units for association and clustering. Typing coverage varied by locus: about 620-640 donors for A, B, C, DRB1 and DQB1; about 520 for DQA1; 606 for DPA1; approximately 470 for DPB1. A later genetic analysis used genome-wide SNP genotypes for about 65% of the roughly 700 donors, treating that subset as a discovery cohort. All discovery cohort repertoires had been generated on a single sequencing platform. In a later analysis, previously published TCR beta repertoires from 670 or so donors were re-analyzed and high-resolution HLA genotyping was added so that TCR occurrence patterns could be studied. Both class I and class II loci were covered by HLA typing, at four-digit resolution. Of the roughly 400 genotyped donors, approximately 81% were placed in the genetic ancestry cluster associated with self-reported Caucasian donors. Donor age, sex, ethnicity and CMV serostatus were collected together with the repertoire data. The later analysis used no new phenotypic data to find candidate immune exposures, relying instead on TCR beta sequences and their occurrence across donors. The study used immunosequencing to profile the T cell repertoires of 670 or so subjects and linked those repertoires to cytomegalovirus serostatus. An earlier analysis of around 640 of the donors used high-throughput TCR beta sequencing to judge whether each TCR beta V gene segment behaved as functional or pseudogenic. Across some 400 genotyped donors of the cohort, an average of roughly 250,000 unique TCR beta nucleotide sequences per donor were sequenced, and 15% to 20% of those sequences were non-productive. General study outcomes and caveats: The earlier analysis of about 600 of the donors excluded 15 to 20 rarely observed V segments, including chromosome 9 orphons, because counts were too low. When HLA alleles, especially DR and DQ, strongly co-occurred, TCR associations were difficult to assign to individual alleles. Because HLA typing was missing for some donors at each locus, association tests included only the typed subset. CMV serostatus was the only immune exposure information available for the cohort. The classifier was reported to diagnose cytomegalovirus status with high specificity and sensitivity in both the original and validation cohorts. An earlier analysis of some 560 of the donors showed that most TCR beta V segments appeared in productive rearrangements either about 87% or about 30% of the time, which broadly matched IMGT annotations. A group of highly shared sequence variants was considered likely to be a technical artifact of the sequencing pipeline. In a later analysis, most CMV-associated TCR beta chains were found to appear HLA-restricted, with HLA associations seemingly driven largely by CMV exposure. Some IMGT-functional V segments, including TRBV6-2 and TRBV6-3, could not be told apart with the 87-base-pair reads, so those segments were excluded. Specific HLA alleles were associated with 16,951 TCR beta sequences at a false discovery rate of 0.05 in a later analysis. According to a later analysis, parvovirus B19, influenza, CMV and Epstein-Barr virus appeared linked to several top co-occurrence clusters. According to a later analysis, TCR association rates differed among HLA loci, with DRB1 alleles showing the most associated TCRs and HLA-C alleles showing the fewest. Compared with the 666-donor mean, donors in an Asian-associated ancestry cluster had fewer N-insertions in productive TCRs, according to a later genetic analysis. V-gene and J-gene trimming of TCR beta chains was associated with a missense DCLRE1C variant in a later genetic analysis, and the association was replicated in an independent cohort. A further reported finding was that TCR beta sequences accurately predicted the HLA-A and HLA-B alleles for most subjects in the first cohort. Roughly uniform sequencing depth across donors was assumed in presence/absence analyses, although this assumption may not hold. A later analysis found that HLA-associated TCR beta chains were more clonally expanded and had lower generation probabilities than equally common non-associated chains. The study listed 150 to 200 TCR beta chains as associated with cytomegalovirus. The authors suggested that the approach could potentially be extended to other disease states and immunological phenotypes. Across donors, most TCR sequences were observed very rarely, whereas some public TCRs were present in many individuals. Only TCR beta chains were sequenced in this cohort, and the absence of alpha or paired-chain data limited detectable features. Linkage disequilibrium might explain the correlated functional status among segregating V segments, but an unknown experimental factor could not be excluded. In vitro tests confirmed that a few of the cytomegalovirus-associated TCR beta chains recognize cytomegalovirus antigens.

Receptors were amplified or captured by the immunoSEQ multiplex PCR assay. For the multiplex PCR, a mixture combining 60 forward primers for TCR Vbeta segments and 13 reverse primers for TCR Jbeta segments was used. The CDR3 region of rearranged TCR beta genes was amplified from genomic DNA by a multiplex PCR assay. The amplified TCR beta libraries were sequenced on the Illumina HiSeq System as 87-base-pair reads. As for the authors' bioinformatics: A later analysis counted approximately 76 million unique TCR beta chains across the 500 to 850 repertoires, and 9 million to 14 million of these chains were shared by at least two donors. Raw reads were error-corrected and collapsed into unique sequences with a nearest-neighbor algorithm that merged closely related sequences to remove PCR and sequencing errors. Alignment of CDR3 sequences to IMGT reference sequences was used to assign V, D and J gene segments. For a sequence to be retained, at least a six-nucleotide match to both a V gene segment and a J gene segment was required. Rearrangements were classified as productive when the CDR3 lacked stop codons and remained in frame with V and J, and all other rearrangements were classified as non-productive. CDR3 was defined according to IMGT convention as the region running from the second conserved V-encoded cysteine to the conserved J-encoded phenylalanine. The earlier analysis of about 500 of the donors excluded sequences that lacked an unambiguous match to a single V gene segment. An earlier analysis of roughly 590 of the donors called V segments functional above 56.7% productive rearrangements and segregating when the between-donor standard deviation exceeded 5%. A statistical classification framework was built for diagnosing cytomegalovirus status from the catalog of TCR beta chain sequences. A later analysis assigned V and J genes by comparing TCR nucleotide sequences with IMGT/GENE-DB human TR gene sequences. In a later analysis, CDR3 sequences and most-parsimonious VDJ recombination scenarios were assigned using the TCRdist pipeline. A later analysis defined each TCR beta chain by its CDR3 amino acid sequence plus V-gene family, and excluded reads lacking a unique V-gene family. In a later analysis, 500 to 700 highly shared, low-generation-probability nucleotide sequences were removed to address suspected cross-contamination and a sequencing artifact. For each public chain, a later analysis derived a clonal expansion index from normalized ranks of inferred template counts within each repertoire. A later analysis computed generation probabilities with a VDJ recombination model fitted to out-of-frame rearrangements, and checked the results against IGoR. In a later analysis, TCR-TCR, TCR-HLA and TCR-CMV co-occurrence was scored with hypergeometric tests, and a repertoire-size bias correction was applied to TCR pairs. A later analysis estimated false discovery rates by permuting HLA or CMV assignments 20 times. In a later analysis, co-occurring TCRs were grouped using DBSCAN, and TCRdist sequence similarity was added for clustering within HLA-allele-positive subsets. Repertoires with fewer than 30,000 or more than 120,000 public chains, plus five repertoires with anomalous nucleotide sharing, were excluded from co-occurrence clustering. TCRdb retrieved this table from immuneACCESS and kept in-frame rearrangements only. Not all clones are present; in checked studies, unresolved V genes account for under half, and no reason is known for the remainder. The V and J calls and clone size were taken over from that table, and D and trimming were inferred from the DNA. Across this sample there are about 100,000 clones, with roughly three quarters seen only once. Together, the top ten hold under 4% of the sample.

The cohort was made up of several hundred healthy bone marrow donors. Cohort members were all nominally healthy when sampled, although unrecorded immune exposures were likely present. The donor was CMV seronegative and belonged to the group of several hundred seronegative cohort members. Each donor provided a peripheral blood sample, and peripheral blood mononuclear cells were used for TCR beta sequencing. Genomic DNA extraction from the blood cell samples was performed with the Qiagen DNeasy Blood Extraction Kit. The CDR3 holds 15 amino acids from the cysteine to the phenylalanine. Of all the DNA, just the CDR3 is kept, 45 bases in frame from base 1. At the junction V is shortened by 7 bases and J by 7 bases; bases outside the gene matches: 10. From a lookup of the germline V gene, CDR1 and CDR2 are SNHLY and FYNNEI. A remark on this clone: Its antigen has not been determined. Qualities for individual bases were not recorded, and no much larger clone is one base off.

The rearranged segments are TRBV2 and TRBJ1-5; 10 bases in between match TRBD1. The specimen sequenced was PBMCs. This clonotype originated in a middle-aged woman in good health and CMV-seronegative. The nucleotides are TGTGCCAGCAAAGATCGGACAGGGGGAGTACAGCCCCAGCATTTT. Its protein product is CASKDRTGGVQPQHF.